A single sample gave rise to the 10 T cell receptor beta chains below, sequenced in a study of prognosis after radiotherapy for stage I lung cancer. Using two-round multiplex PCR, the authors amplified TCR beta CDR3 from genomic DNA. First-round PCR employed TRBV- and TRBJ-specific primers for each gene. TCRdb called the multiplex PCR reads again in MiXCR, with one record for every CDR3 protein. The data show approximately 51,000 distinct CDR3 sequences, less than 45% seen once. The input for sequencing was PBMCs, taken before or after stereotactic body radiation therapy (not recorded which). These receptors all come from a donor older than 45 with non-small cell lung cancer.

The CDR3 nucleotides read TGTGCCAGCAGCATACTCCATCGGGAGTATTTCGGGGAGCTGTTTTTT. Protein product: CASSILHREYFGELFF. The chain has TRBV7-2 and TRBJ2-2; TRBD2 might be the D (6 bases). Trimming pared 5 bases from V and 7 bases from J, leaving 20 bases between. Germline V gene sequence: CDR1 SGHTA, CDR2 FQGNSA. This CDR3 region has 16 residues.

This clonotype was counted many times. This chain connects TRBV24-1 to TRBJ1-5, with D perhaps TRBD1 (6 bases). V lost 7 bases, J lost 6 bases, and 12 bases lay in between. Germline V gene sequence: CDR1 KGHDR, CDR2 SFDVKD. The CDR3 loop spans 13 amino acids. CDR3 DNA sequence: TGTGCCACCAGGGGGGCTGGGACTCAGCCCCAGCATTTT. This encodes CATRGAGTQPQHF.

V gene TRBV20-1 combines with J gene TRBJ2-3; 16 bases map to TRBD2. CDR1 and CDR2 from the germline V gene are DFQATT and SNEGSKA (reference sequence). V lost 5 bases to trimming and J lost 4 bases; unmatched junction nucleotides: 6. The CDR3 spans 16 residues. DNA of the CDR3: TGCAGTGCTTCGGGACTAGCGGGAGGGACCCCAGATACGCAGTATTTT. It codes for CSASGLAGGTPDTQYF.

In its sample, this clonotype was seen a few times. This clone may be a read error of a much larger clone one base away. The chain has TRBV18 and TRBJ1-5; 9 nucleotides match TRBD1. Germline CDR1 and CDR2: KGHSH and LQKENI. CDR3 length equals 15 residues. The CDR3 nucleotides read TGTGCCAGCTCACCTCGGACAGGGGACAATCGGCCCCAGCATTTT. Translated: CASSPRTGDNRPQHF.

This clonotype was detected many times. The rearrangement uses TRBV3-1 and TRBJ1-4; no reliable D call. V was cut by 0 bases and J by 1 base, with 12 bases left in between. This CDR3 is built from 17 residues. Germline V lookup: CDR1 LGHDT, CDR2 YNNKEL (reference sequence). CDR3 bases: TGTGCCAGCAGCCAAGATTTAAGGGCAGGAACTAATGAAAAACTGTTTTTT. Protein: CASSQDLRAGTNEKLFF.

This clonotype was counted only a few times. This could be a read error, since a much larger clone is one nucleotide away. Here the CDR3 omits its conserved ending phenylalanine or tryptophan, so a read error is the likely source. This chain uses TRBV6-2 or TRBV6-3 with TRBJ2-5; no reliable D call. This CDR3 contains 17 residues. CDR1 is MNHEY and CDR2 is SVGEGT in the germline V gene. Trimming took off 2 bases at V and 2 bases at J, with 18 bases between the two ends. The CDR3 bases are TGTGCCAGCAGTTACAAAAGACAAGGCGTTGGGCAAGAGACCCAGTACATC. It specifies CASSYKRQGVGQETQYI.

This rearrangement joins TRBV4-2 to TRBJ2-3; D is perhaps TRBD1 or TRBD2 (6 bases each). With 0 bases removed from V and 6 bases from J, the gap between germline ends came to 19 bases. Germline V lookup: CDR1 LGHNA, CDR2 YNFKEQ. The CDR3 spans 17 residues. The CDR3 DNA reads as TGTGCCAGCAGCCAAGAAGTTTTAGGGGGAGGCGTGGATACGCAGTATTTT. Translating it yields CASSQEVLGGGVDTQYF.

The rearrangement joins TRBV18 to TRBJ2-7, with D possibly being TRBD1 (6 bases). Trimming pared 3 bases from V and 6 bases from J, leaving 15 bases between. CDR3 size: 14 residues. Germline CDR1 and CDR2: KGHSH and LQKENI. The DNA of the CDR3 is TGTGCCAGCTCACCGTGGGCAGGGACATCCGAGCAGTACTTC. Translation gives CASSPWAGTSEQYF.

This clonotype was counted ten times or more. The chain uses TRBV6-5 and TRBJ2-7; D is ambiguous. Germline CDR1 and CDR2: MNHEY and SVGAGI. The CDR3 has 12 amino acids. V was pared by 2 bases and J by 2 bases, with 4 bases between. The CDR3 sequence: CASSYPPYEQYF. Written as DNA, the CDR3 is TGTGCCAGCAGTTACCCACCCTACGAGCAGTACTTC.

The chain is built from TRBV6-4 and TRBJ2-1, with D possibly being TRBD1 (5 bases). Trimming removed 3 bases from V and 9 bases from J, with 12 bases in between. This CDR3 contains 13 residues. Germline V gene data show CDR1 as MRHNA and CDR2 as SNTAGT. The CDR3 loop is CASSERATGEQFF. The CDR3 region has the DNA TGTGCCAGCAGTGAACGAGCCACAGGTGAGCAGTTCTTC.